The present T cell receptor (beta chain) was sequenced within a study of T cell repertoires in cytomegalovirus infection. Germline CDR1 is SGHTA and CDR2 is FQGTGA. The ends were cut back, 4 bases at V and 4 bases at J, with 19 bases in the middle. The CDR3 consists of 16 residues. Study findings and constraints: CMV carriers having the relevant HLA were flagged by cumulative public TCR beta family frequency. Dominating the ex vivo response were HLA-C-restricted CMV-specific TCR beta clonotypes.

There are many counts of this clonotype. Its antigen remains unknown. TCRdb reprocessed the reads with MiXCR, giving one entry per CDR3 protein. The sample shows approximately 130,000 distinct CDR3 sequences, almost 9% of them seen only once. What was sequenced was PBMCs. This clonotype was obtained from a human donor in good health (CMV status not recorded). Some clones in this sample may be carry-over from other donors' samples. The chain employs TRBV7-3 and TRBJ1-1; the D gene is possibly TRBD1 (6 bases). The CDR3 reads CASSSGRGTGTTEAFF. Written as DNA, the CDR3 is TGTGCCAGCAGCTCCGGTCGGGGAACAGGGACCACTGAAGCTTTCTTT.